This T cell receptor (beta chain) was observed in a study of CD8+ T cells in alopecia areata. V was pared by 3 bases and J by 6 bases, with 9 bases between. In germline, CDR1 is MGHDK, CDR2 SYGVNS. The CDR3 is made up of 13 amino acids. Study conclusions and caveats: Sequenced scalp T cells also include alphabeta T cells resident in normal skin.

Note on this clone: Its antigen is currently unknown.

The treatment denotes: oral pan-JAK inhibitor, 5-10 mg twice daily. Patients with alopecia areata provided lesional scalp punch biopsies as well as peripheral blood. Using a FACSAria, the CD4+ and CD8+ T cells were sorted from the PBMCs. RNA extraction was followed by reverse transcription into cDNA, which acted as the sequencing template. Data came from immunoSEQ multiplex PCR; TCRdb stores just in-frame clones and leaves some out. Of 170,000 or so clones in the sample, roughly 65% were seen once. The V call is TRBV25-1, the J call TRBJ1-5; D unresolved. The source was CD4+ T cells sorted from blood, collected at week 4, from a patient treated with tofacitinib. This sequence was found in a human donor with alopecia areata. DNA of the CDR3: TGTGCCAGCAGTGACGCCCCAGGTCAGCCCCAGCATTTT. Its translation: CASSDAPGQPQHF.